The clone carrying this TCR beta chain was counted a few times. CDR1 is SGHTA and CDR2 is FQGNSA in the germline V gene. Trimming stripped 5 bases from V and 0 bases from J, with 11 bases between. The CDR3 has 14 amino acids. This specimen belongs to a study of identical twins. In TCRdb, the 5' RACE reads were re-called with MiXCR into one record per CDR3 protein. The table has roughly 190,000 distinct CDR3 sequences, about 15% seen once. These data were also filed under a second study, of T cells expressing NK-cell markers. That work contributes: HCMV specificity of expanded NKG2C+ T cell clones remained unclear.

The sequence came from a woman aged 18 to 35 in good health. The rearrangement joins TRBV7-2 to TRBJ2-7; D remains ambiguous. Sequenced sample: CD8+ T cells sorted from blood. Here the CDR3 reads CASSPRAPSYEQYF. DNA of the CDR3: TGTGCCAGCAGCCCAAGGGCCCCCTCCTACGAGCAGTACTTC. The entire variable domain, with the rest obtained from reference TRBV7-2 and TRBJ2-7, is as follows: GAGVSQSPSNKVTEKGKDVELRCDPISGHTALYWYRQSLGQGLEFLIYFQGNSAPDKSGLPSDRFSAERTGGSVSTLTIQRTQQEDSAVYLCASSPRAPSYEQYFGPGTRLTVT.